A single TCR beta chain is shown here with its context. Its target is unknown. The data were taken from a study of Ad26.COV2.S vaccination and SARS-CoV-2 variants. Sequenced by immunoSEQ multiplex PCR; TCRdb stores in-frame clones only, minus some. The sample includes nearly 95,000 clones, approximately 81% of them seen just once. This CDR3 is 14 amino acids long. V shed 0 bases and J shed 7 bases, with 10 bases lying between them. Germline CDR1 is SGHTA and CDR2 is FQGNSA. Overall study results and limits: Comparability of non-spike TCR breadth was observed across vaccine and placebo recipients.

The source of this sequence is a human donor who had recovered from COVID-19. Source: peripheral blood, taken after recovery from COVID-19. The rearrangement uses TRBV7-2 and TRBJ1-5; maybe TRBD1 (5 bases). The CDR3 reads CASSLAGRGQPQHF. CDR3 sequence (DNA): TGTGCCAGCAGCTTAGCAGGGAGGGGCCAGCCCCAGCATTTT.